The 27 T cell receptor beta chains listed next were all sequenced from one sample in a study of cytomegalovirus exposure and HLA in healthy donors (dated 2017 in TCRdb). Library construction relied on the immunoSEQ multiplex PCR assay. For the multiplex PCR, a mixture combining 60 forward primers for TCR Vbeta segments and 13 reverse primers for TCR Jbeta segments was used. TCRdb limited this immuneACCESS table to in-frame rearrangements with V and J called. A share of clones is missing; checked studies link under half to unresolved V genes, and the rest is unexplained. Present in this sample are almost 200,000 clones, around 77% of which were seen just once. Of the sample, approximately 2.1% falls within the top ten clones. Sequenced input: PBMCs. All receptors come from a man aged 25-45 years in good health and CMV-seronegative.

The genes are TRBV30 and TRBJ2-3; 8 bases line up with TRBD2. This CDR3 has 14 amino acids. J gave up 3 bases and V 0 bases, and 2 bases lay outside the gene matches. Looked up from germline, CDR1 is GTSNPN and CDR2 is SVGIG (reference sequence). Here the CDR3 reads CAWSVASGTDTQYF. The CDR3 bases are TGTGCCTGGAGTGTGGCTAGCGGGACAGATACGCAGTATTTT.

The chain has TRBV11-2 and TRBJ1-4; TRBD1 agrees at 8 bases. J gave up 7 bases and V 2 bases, and 18 bases lay outside the gene matches. CDR3 length: 19 amino acids. Germline V gene sequence: CDR1 SGHAT, CDR2 FQNNGV. CDR3 amino acids: CASSLIGYDRGVLREKLFF. The CDR3 DNA reads TGTGCCAGCAGCTTAATTGGATACGACAGGGGTGTTTTACGTGAAAAACTGTTTTTT.

Turning to this clone: The sample has other DNA sequences that encode this CDR3 too. The rearrangement uses TRBV9 and TRBJ1-2; 7 bases match TRBD1. This CDR3 contains 11 residues. V shed 5 bases, J shed 6 bases, and the junction held 1 base outside the gene matches. CDR1 is SGDLS and CDR2 is YYNGEE in the germline V gene. CDR3 in amino acids: CASRTGDGYTF. The DNA of the CDR3 is TGTGCCAGCAGAACAGGGGATGGCTACACCTTC.

The chain employs TRBV28 and TRBJ1-2, with D hard to call. CDR1 and CDR2 from the germline V gene are MDHEN and SYDVKM. The CDR3 length is 12 residues. The germline V and J ends were trimmed by 8 bases and 7 bases, with 14 bases remaining between them. The CDR3 loop is CASGLNLSGYTF. As DNA, the CDR3 is TGTGCCAGCGGCCTCAATTTAAGTGGCTACACCTTC.

The chain has TRBV19 and TRBJ2-1; 8 nucleotides match TRBD2. Germline CDR1 reads LNHDA; CDR2 reads SQIVND (reference sequence). After removal of 3 bases from V and 2 bases from J, the junction contained 0 bases not matched to a gene. CDR3 length equals 14 residues. CDR3: CASSMREAYNEQFF. The CDR3 bases are TGTGCCAGTAGTATGCGGGAGGCCTACAATGAGCAGTTCTTC. Full variable domain (rest looked up from reference TRBV19 and TRBJ2-1): DGGITQSPKYLFRKEGQNVTLSCEQNLNHDAMYWYRQDPGQGLRLIYYSQIVNDFQKGDIAEGYSVSREKKESFPLTVTSAQKNPTAFYLCASSMREAYNEQFFGPGTRLTVL.

V is TRBV5-1 and J is TRBJ2-1; 9 bases are shared with TRBD2. Germline values: CDR1 SGHRS, CDR2 YFSETQ. The trim removed 0 bases at V and 7 bases at J, leaving 11 bases unmatched. The CDR3 spans 17 residues. CDR3 sequence (DNA): TGCGCCAGCAGCTTGGCGGCTAGCGGGGTGGGAGGGAATGAGCAGTTCTTC. Residues: CASSLAASGVGGNEQFF.

The chain employs TRBV30 and TRBJ2-1, with TRBD2 matching 7 bases. This CDR3 has 15 amino acids. Germline lookup yields CDR1 GTSNPN and CDR2 SVGIG (reference sequence). With V trimmed by 4 bases and J by 0 bases, 6 bases remained unmatched. The CDR3 loop is CAWIPSGVSYNEQFF. The CDR3 nucleotides are TGTGCCTGGATACCTAGCGGTGTCTCCTACAATGAGCAGTTCTTC.

The chain links TRBV27 to TRBJ1-6; a weak D match, TRBD1 (6 bases). Germline V gene sequence: CDR1 MNHEY, CDR2 SMNVEV (reference sequence). The V and J ends lost 4 bases and 9 bases respectively, with 10 bases between them. CDR3 size: 13 residues. CDR3 region: CASSSVQGSPLHF. The DNA of the CDR3 is TGTGCCAGCAGTTCGGTACAGGGTTCACCCCTCCACTTT.

This clone was seen a few times. The rearrangement joins TRBV6-1 to TRBJ1-1; D is undetermined. Trimming took 11 bases from V and 7 from J, leaving 23 bases between them. The CDR3 runs 14 residues. Germline-derived CDR1 and CDR2 are MNHNS and SASEGT. CDR3 protein: CASGGDREVGEAFF. DNA for the CDR3: TGTGCCTCAGGTGGGGATAGGGAGGTTGGTGAAGCTTTCTTT.

The CDR3, as DNA: TGTGCCAGCAGTTTAGACAGCTACAATCAGCCCCAGCATTTT. It is translated as CASSLDSYNQPQHF. The genes are TRBV28 and TRBJ1-5; D perhaps matches TRBD1 (5 bases). V was clipped by 2 bases and J by 3 bases, with 8 bases between them. The germline CDR1 and CDR2 sequences are MDHEN and SYDVKM. The CDR3 contains 14 residues. Drawing the rest from reference TRBV28 and TRBJ1-5, the complete variable domain is DVKVTQSSRYLVKRTGEKVFLECVQDMDHENMFWYRQDPGLGLRLIYFSYDVKMKEKGDIPEGYSVSREKKERFSLILESASTNQTSMYLCASSLDSYNQPQHFGDGTRLSIL.

CDR3 region: CAISPTGYGYTF. Here the CDR3 DNA reads TGTGCCATCAGCCCCACCGGTTATGGCTACACCTTC. J is TRBJ1-2 and V is TRBV10-3; D uncertain. Germline V lookup: CDR1 ENHRY, CDR2 SYGVKD. Trimming took 6 bases from V and 5 from J, leaving 10 bases between them. The CDR3 consists of 12 residues.

DNA for the CDR3: TGCGCCAGCAGCCGAATCGGACAGCGCTCCACTTCCTACGAGCAGTACTTC. Translated, it gives CASSRIGQRSTSYEQYF. The chain couples TRBV4-1 to TRBJ2-7; a weak D match, TRBD1 (6 bases). Trimming removed 4 bases at V and 1 base at J, with 20 bases between. Germline CDR1 MGHRA, CDR2 YSYEKL. This CDR3 region has 17 residues.

V and J are TRBV25-1 and TRBJ2-1; D perhaps matches TRBD1 (6 bases). The ends were cut back, 6 bases at V and 6 bases at J, with 12 bases in the middle. CDR1 is MGHDK and CDR2 is SYGVNS in the germline V gene. CDR3 length: 13 amino acids. CDR3 in amino acids: CASRNRVFNEQFF. CDR3 sequence (DNA): TGTGCCAGCAGAAACAGGGTTTTCAATGAGCAGTTCTTC.

The rearrangement links TRBV28 to TRBJ2-1, with D uncertain. Germline V gene sequence: CDR1 MDHEN, CDR2 SYDVKM. The CDR3 totals 12 residues. V was shortened by 6 bases and J by 5 bases, with 8 bases between the two germline ends. The CDR3 DNA sequence: TGTGCCAGCAGGATTAACAACAATGAGCAGTTCTTC. It encodes CASRINNNEQFF.

Regarding this clone: The junction does not match germline at one end; this may be a read error. This chain links TRBV6-5 with TRBJ2-1; no firm D call. The germline gives CDR1 MNHEY, CDR2 SVGAGI. The CDR3 covers 12 residues. The CDR3 DNA reads TGTGCCAGCAGTTACTCCAACAATGAGCAGTTCTTC. Protein sequence: CASSYSNNEQFF.

The chain is built from TRBV6-5 and TRBJ2-1; 11 positions match TRBD2. Germline lookup yields CDR1 MNHEY and CDR2 SVGAGI. The CDR3 spans 15 residues. Losses at the gene ends were 4 bases for V and 5 bases for J; bases not matched to a gene: 4. The CDR3 region is CASSFLSGRDNEQFF. CDR3 DNA sequence: TGTGCCAGCAGTTTCCTTAGCGGGAGGGACAATGAGCAGTTCTTC.

The chain links TRBV2 to TRBJ2-7; D gene ambiguous. This CDR3 is 11 amino acids long. V was shortened by 8 bases and J by 5 bases, with 10 bases between the two germline ends. CDR1 and CDR2 (germline): SNHLY, FYNNEI. Here the CDR3 reads CASYQNDEQYF. The DNA for the CDR3 is TGTGCCAGCTATCAGAATGACGAGCAGTACTTC.

The rearrangement joins TRBV27 to TRBJ1-3; perhaps TRBD1 as D (5 bases). Trimming shortened V by 6 bases and J by 0 bases, and 12 bases separated the two germline ends. CDR1 and CDR2 (germline): MNHEY, SMNVEV (reference sequence). This CDR3 region has 15 residues. CDR3 residues: CASSPNGGSGNTIYF. CDR3 in DNA: TGTGCCAGCAGCCCTAACGGGGGCTCTGGAAACACCATATATTTT.

A note on this clone: The same CDR3 is also encoded by other DNA sequences in this sample. The chain couples TRBV7-3 to TRBJ1-1, with D possibly TRBD1 on 5 matching bases. V was shortened by 4 bases and J by 4 bases, with 10 bases between the two germline ends. The CDR3 length is 13 residues. CDR1 SGHTA and CDR2 FQGTGA come from the germline V gene. This CDR3 is CASSSREGTEAFF. CDR3 nucleotides: TGTGCCAGCAGCTCCAGGGAGGGCACTGAAGCTTTCTTT.

This clone was found once. V and J are TRBV27 and TRBJ2-5; D remains unclear. Deletions cut 3 bases from V and 5 bases from J, with 7 bases between. The germline gives CDR1 MNHEY, CDR2 SMNVEV (reference sequence). The CDR3 is 12 amino acids. In DNA, the CDR3 is TGTGCCAGCAGTTTGGGCATTGAGACCCAGTACTTC. The encoded protein is CASSLGIETQYF.

This clone was observed once. The gene calls are TRBV19 and TRBJ1-5, with no clear D. The CDR3 contains 15 residues. Germline CDR1 reads LNHDA; CDR2 reads SQIVND (reference sequence). Between the trimmed V and J ends, which lost 5 bases and 7 bases, there was a span of 18 bases. The CDR3 DNA follows: TGTGCCAGTAGTCCGAGGACTGCCTTGGGGCAGCCCCAGCATTTT. This gives the protein CASSPRTALGQPQHF.

The J gene is TRBJ2-6, the V gene TRBV19; 9 nucleotides match TRBD2. V lost 9 bases and J lost 0; bases outside the gene matches: 6. Germline V gene lookup returns CDR1 LNHDA and CDR2 SQIVND (reference sequence). This CDR3 region has 16 residues. Here the CDR3 reads CASPTSGGSGANVLTF. CDR3 nucleotide sequence: TGTGCCAGCCCGACTAGCGGAGGCTCTGGGGCCAACGTCCTGACTTTC.

This clone was seen only once. V and J are TRBV2 and TRBJ2-7; 7 bases are a match to TRBD1. CDR1 is SNHLY, CDR2 FYNNEI, per germline. V was pared by 7 bases and J by 2 bases, with 2 bases of the junction left unmatched. The CDR3 is 12 amino acids. The CDR3 sequence: CASNRGTYEQYF. CDR3 coding DNA: TGTGCCAGCAACAGGGGCACCTACGAGCAGTACTTC.

The V and J genes are TRBV7-9 and TRBJ2-7; D may be TRBD2 (6 bases). The CDR3 totals 15 residues. V gave up 1 base and J gave up 1 base, with 11 bases separating them. The germline V gene has CDR1 SEHNR and CDR2 FQNEAQ (reference sequence). CDR3 in amino acids: CASSLGGLKSYEQYF. The DNA of the CDR3 is TGTGCCAGCAGCTTAGGGGGACTTAAGTCCTACGAGCAGTACTTC.

J is TRBJ1-4 and V is TRBV19; D gene ambiguous. Germline lookup yields CDR1 LNHDA and CDR2 SQIVND (reference sequence). The CDR3 runs to 15 residues. V lost 5 bases, J lost 7 bases, and 17 bases lay in between. The CDR3 sequence: CASSLRDLRGEKLFF. For the CDR3, the DNA is TGTGCCAGTAGTCTGCGGGATCTTCGGGGTGAAAAACTGTTTTTT. The variable domain in full, completed from reference TRBV19 and TRBJ1-4, reads DGGITQSPKYLFRKEGQNVTLSCEQNLNHDAMYWYRQDPGQGLRLIYYSQIVNDFQKGDIAEGYSVSREKKESFPLTVTSAQKNPTAFYLCASSLRDLRGEKLFFGSGTQLSVL.

This chain uses TRBV29-1 with TRBJ2-5; a weak D match, TRBD2 (6 bases). This CDR3 comprises 10 residues. Germline CDR1 SQVTM, CDR2 ANQGSEA. Trimming took 4 bases from V and 12 from J, leaving 12 bases between them. The CDR3 coding sequence is TGCAGCGTTGGACGGGAGACAGAGTACTTC. Translation gives CSVGRETEYF. Together with reference TRBV29-1 and TRBJ2-5, the CDR3 gives the full variable domain: SAVISQKPSRDICQRGTSLTIQCQVDSQVTMMFWYRQQPGQSLTLIATANQGSEATYESGFVIDKFPISRPNLTFSTLTVSNMSPEDSSIYLCSVGRETEYFGPGTRLLVL.

The chain carries TRBV5-4 and TRBJ2-7; the match to TRBD2 covers 9 bases. CDR1 is SGHNT and CDR2 is YYREEE in the germline V gene (reference sequence). Trimming at V came to 4 bases and at J to 7 bases, leaving 15 bases not matched to a gene. The CDR3 runs to 16 residues. Written as DNA, the CDR3 is TGTGCCAGCAGCCTCCCCGGGCTAGCGGGGTTTACGGAGCAGTACTTC. Its protein is CASSLPGLAGFTEQYF.